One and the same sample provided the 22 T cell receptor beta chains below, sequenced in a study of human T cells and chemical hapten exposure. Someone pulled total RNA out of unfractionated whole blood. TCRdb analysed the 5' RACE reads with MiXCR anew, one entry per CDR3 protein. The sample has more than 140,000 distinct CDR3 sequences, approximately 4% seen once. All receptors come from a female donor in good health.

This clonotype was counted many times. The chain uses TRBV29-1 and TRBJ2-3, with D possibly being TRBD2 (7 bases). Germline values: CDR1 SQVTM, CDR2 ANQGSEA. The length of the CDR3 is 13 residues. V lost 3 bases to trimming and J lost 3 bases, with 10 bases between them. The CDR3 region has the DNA TGCAGCGTTGAGGGGGGGGCGACAGATACGCAGTATTTT. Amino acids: CSVEGGATDTQYF.

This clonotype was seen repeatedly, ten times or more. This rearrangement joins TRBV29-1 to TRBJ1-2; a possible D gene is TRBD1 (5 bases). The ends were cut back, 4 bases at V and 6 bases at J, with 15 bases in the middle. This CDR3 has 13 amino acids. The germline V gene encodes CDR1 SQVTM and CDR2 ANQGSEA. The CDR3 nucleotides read TGCAGCGTTGCGGGTGGGGGGAGACATGGCTACACCTTC. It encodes CSVAGGGRHGYTF.

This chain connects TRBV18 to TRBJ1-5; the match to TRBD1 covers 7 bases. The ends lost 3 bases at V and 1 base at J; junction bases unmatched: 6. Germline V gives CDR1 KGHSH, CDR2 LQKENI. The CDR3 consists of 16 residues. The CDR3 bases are TGTGCCAGCTCACCTGGGACAGTTAGAAGCAATCAGCCCCAGCATTTT. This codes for CASSPGTVRSNQPQHF.

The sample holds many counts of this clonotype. The CDR3 sequence is CASSGPAGDTQYF. Written as DNA, the CDR3 is TGTGCCAGCAGCGGACCGGCGGGGGATACGCAGTATTTT. The J gene is TRBJ2-3, the V gene TRBV2; weak D call: TRBD2 (6 bases). There are 13 residues in the CDR3. Trimming cost V 6 bases and J 6 bases, with 13 bases left between them. Germline V gene sequence: CDR1 SNHLY, CDR2 FYNNEI.

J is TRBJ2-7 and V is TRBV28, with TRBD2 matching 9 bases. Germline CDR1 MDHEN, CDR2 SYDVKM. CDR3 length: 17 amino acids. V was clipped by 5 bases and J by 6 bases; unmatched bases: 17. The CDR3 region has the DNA TGTGCCAGCAGTCTTAGGGGAACCGGTCTAGCGGGGCTCGAGCAGTACTTC. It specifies CASSLRGTGLAGLEQYF.

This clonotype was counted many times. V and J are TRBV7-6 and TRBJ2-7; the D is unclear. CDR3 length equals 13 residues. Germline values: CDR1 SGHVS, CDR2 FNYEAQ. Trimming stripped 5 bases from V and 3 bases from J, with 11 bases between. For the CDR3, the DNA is TGTGCCAGCAGCCCGGTCGCTAACTACGAGCAGTACTTC. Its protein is CASSPVANYEQYF.

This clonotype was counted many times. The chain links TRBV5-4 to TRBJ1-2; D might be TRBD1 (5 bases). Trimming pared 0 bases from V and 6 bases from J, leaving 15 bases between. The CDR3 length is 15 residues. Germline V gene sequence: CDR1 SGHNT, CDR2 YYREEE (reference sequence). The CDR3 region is CASSLVALGDDGYTF. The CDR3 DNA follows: TGTGCCAGCAGCTTGGTGGCACTGGGGGACGATGGCTACACCTTC.

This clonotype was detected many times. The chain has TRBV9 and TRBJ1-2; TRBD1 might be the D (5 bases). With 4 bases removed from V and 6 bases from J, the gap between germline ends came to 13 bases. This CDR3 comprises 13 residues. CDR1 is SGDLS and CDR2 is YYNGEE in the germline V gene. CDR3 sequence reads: CASSLGVIDGYTF. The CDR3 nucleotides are TGTGCCAGCAGCCTGGGGGTTATAGATGGCTACACCTTC.

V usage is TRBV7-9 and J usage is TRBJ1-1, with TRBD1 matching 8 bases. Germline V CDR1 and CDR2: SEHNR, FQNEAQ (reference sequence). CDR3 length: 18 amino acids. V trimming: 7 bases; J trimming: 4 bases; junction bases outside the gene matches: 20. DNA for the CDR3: TGTGCCAGCAACCGGCCCAGGGGGCGCGTTTTAGGTATCACTGAAGCTTTCTTT. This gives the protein CASNRPRGRVLGITEAFF. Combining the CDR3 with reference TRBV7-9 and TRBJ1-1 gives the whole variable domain DTGVSQNPRHKITKRGQNVTFRCDPISEHNRLYWYRQTLGQGPEFLTYFQNEAQLEKSRLLSDRFSAERPKGSFSTLEIQRTEQGDSAMYLCASNRPRGRVLGITEAFFGQGTRLTVV.

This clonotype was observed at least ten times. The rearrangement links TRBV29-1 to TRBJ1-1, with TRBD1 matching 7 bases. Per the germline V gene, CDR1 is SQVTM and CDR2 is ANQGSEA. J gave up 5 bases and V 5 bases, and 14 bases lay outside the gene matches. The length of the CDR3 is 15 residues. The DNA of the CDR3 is TGCAGCGTTCGTCCCACCAGGGGGAGGGGAACTGAAGCTTTCTTT. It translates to CSVRPTRGRGTEAFF.

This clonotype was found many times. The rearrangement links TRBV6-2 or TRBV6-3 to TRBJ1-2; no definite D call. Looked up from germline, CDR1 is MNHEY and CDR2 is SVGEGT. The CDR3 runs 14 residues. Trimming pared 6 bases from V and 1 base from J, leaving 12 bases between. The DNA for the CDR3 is TGTGCCAGCAGAACCCCAGGAATTAACTATGGCTACACCTTC. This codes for CASRTPGINYGYTF.

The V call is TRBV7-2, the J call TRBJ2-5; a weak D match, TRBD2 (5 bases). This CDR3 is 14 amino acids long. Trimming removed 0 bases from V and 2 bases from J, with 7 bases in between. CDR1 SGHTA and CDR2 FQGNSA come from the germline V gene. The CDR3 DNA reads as TGTGCCAGCAGCTTAGCAGGGAGTCAAGAGACCCAGTACTTC. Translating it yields CASSLAGSQETQYF.

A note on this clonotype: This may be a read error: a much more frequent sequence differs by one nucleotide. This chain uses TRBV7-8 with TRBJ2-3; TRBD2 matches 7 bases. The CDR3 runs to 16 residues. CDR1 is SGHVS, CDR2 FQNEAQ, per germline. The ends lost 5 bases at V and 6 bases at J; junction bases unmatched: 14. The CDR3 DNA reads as TGTGCCAGCAGCCGAGGACTAGTTAGGGGTTCTGATACGCAGTATTTT. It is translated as CASSRGLVRGSDTQYF. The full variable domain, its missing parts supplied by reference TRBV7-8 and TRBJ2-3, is GAGVSQSPRYKVAKRGQDVALRCDPISGHVSLFWYQQALGQGPEFLTYFQNEAQLDKSGLPSDRFFAERPEGSVSTLKIQRTQQEDSAVYLCASSRGLVRGSDTQYFGPGTRLTVL.

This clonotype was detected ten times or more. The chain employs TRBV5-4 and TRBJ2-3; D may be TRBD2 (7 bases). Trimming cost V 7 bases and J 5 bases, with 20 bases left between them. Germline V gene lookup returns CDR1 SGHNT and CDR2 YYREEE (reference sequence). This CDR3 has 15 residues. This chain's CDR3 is CASHFGGGQIDTQYF. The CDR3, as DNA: TGTGCCAGCCACTTTGGGGGGGGGCAGATAGATACGCAGTATTTT.

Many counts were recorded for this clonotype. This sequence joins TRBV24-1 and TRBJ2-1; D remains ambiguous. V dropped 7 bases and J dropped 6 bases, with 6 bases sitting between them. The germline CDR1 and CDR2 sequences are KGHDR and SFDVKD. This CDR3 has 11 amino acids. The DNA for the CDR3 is TGTGCCACCAGGGGCACCAATGAGCAGTTCTTC. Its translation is CATRGTNEQFF.

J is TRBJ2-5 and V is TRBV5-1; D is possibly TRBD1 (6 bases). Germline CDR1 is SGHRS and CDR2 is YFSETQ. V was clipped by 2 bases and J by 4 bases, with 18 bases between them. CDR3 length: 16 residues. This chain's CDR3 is CASSFSWAGEGETQYF. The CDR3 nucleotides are TGCGCCAGCAGCTTCTCCTGGGCAGGGGAAGGAGAGACCCAGTACTTC.

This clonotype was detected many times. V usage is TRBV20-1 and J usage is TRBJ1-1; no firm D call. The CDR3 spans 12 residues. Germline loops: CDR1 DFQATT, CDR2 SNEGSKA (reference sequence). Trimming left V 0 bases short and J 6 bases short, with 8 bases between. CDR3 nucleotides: TGCAGTGCTAGAGATGCCCCTGCTGAAGCTTTCTTT. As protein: CSARDAPAEAFF.

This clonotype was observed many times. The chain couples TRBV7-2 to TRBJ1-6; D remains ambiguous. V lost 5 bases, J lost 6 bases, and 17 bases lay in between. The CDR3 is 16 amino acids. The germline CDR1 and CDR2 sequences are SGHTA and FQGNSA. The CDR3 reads CASSEVVVGPNSPLHF. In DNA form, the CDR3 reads TGTGCCAGCAGCGAAGTAGTAGTCGGTCCTAATTCACCCCTCCACTTT. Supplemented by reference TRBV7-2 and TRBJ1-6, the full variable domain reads GAGVSQSPSNKVTEKGKDVELRCDPISGHTALYWYRQSLGQGLEFLIYFQGNSAPDKSGLPSDRFSAERTGGSVSTLTIQRTQQEDSAVYLCASSEVVVGPNSPLHFGNGTRLTVT.

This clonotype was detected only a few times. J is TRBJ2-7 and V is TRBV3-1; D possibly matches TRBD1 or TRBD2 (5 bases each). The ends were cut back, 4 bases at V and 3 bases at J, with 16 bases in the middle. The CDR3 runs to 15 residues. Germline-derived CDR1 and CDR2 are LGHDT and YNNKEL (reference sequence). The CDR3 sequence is CASSPYRDPSYEQYF. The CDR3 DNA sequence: TGTGCCAGCAGCCCCTATAGGGACCCGAGCTACGAGCAGTACTTC.

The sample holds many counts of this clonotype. The CDR3 reads CASSYGLAGVENTQYF. CDR3 bases: TGTGCCAGCAGTTACGGGCTAGCGGGGGTCGAAAATACGCAGTATTTT. This chain joins TRBV6-2 or TRBV6-3 and TRBJ2-3; TRBD2 matches 10 bases. V lost 2 bases to trimming and J lost 7 bases; unmatched junction nucleotides: 9. The germline V gene encodes CDR1 MNHEY and CDR2 SVGEGT. The CDR3 covers 16 residues.

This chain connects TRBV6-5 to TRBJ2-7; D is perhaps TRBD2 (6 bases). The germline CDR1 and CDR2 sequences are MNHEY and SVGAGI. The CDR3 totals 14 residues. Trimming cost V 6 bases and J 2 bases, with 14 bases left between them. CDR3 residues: CASSQLGLTYEQYF. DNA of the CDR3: TGTGCCAGCAGCCAATTGGGACTGACCTACGAGCAGTACTTC.

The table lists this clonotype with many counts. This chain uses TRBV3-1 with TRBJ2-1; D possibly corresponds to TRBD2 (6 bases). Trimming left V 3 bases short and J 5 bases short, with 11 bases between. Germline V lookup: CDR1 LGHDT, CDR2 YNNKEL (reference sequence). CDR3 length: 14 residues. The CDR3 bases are TGTGCCAGCAGCCAGCGGGACGGGGACAATGAGCAGTTCTTC. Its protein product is CASSQRDGDNEQFF.